This T cell receptor beta chain was recorded in a study of blood T cell repertoires in COVID-19. Whole-study context: Sites in the United States, Italy and Spain provided acute and convalescent COVID-19 samples. From T cells, B-cell-depleted T cells, or PBMCs came the material, which was cDNA or gDNA.

Those enrolled, adults aged about 18 to 89 years, came from some 25 US areas. V gave up 3 bases and J gave up 4 bases, with 10 bases separating them. This CDR3 spans 14 amino acids. From germline, CDR1 is SEHNR and CDR2 FQNEAQ (reference sequence). Methods used by the authors: Nucleated cell number was recorded as an estimate derived from reference gene primer amplification. Assay: immunoSEQ multiplex PCR; the TCRdb copy retains only in-frame clones and omits some. V and J calls and clone size follow that table, whereas D and trimming were derived from the DNA. The sample lists 150,000 or so clones, more than 65% occurring once.

This clonotype was sampled from a woman in her 40s with acute COVID-19. This chain joins TRBV7-9 and TRBJ2-1, with D uncertain. Sequencing was performed on PBMCs or T cells enriched from blood (not recorded which). The CDR3 coding sequence is TGTGCCAGCAGCTTCGGTAGCCTATACAATGAGCAGTTCTTC. The encoded protein is CASSFGSLYNEQFF.